The 22 T cell receptor beta chains given below trace back to one sample, sequenced in a study of identical twins. MiXCR, applied by TCRdb to the 5' RACE reads, yields one record per CDR3 protein. Among approximately 230,000 distinct CDR3 sequences listed, about 14% were seen once. The sequenced sample was memory (CD45RO+) T cells sorted from blood. Receptor source: a woman aged 18 to 35 in good health.

The CDR3 sequence: CASSYRDTQPQHF. In DNA, the CDR3 is TGTGCCAGCAGCTACAGAGACACTCAGCCCCAGCATTTT. The genes are TRBV7-8 and TRBJ1-5; D is unclear. Germline CDR1 SGHVS, CDR2 FQNEAQ. This CDR3 is 13 amino acids long. The V end was cut by 4 bases, the J end by 6 bases, with 10 bases between.

This clonotype was counted between two and nine times. The chain couples TRBV9 to TRBJ1-1; D not resolved. Germline values: CDR1 SGDLS, CDR2 YYNGEE. Trimming took 0 bases from V and 0 from J, leaving 9 bases between them. CDR3 size: 15 residues. The CDR3 sequence is CASSVVSGMNTEAFF. The CDR3, as DNA: TGTGCCAGCAGCGTAGTAAGCGGCATGAACACTGAAGCTTTCTTT.

A few counts support this clonotype. The chain employs TRBV20-1 and TRBJ1-6, with 8 nucleotides matching TRBD1. CDR1 and CDR2 (germline): DFQATT, SNEGSKA (reference sequence). The CDR3 is 13 amino acids. Trimming removed 3 bases from V and 7 bases from J; junction bases left unmatched: 2. This CDR3 is CSASPGGNSPLHF. CDR3 bases: TGCAGTGCTAGTCCAGGGGGCAATTCACCCCTCCACTTT.

A few counts support this clonotype. The rearrangement joins TRBV6-2 or TRBV6-3 to TRBJ1-3; D ambiguous. V was trimmed by 10 bases and J by 4 bases, leaving 11 bases between them. There are 12 residues in the CDR3. Germline CDR1 is MNHEY and CDR2 is SVGEGT. CDR3 sequence (DNA): TGTGCCACCTCATATAGAGGAAACACCATATATTTT. This codes for CATSYRGNTIYF.

The sample holds a few counts of this clonotype. This chain links TRBV6-5 with TRBJ2-1; the D is unclear. CDR1 and CDR2 (germline): MNHEY, SVGAGI. The CDR3 consists of 13 residues. The V end was cut by 4 bases, the J end by 6 bases, with 10 bases between. CDR3 loop: CASSFGRSNEQFF. CDR3 nucleotide sequence: TGTGCCAGCAGTTTTGGACGAAGCAATGAGCAGTTCTTC.

This clonotype occurred a few times. The chain is built from TRBV5-4 and TRBJ2-3; no clear D. The CDR3 has 15 residues. V lost 0 bases and J 0 bases, leaving 8 bases between the germline ends. Per the germline V gene, CDR1 is SGHNT and CDR2 is YYREEE (reference sequence). CDR3 coding DNA: TGTGCCAGCAGCTTGGACCCCCTTAGCACAGATACGCAGTATTTT. It is translated as CASSLDPLSTDTQYF.

This clonotype was observed a handful of times. The chain recombines TRBV6-5 with TRBJ2-1; no firm D call. Per germline, CDR1 MNHEY and CDR2 SVGAGI. Trimming removed 0 bases at V and 0 bases at J, with 9 bases between. The length of the CDR3 is 16 residues. The CDR3, as DNA: TGTGCCAGCAGTTACTCGGCAGGTCTCTCCTACAATGAGCAGTTCTTC. It codes for CASSYSAGLSYNEQFF.

This clonotype was counted at least ten times. The chain employs TRBV5-1 and TRBJ2-1; 11 bases are shared with TRBD2. This CDR3 contains 15 residues. The V gene's germline CDR1 is SGHRS and CDR2 YFSETQ. Trimming took 0 bases from V and 6 from J; bases not matched to a gene: 2. The CDR3 reads CASSLGLAGGNEQFF. As DNA, the CDR3 is TGCGCCAGCAGCTTGGGGCTAGCGGGGGGCAATGAGCAGTTCTTC.

V gene TRBV12-3 or TRBV12-4 combines with J gene TRBJ2-2; TRBD2 is a possible D gene (7 bases). The CDR3 consists of 16 residues. Deletions cut 7 bases from V and 1 base from J, with 16 bases between. The CDR3 spells CASTSGGGRNTGELFF. The CDR3 DNA reads as TGTGCCAGCACCTCCGGGGGCGGGAGGAACACCGGGGAGCTGTTTTTT.

This clonotype was seen only a few times. The rearrangement uses TRBV12-3 or TRBV12-4 and TRBJ2-7; maybe TRBD1 (5 bases). V was pared by 3 bases and J by 5 bases, with 14 bases between. The CDR3 totals 14 residues. The CDR3 is CASSFIAGADEQYF. The CDR3 DNA sequence: TGTGCCAGCAGTTTTATAGCTGGGGCGGACGAGCAGTACTTC.

The sample holds a few counts of this clonotype. This chain uses TRBV5-1 with TRBJ2-1; 12 nucleotides match TRBD1. Losses at the gene ends were 2 bases for V and 9 bases for J; bases not matched to a gene: 3. This CDR3 has 14 amino acids. In germline, CDR1 is SGHRS, CDR2 YFSETQ. The CDR3 nucleotides are TGCGCCAGCAGCTTTGGGACAGGGGGCATTGAGCAGTTCTTC. Translated, it gives CASSFGTGGIEQFF.

The chain is built from TRBV15 and TRBJ1-3, with D possibly being TRBD1 (5 bases). CDR1 and CDR2 from the germline V gene are LNHNV and YYDKDF (reference sequence). Between the trimmed V and J ends, which lost 1 base and 0 bases, there was a span of 7 bases. CDR3 length: 15 amino acids. The CDR3 region is CATSRGQSSGNTIYF. The CDR3 nucleotides read TGTGCCACCAGCAGAGGACAGAGCTCTGGAAACACCATATATTTT.

CDR3 sequence reads: CALYYRDGYTF. In nucleotides, the CDR3 is TGTGCCTTATACTACAGGGATGGCTACACCTTC. The chain has TRBV30 and TRBJ1-2, with D tentatively TRBD1 (6 bases). CDR1 GTSNPN and CDR2 SVGIG come from the germline V gene (reference sequence). Trimming removed 7 bases from V and 6 bases from J, with 12 bases in between. CDR3 length: 11 amino acids.

This clonotype was seen a handful of times. The V call is TRBV27, the J call TRBJ1-2; perhaps TRBD1 as D (6 bases). Germline CDR1 is MNHEY and CDR2 is SMNVEV (reference sequence). V gave up 3 bases and J gave up 8 bases, with 13 bases separating them. The CDR3 extends over 13 amino acids. CDR3 region: CASSLGGAQGYTF. DNA of the CDR3: TGTGCCAGCAGTTTGGGGGGGGCTCAAGGCTACACCTTC.

There are many counts of this clonotype. The V gene is TRBV12-3 or TRBV12-4, the J gene TRBJ2-3, with D perhaps matching TRBD1 or TRBD2 (5 bases each). The CDR3 consists of 14 residues. The germline V and J ends were trimmed by 2 bases and 6 bases, with 12 bases remaining between them. The CDR3 DNA follows: TGTGCCAGCAGTTTAAAGGGGAGTTACGATACGCAGTATTTT. Its translation is CASSLKGSYDTQYF.

In this sample, this clonotype turned up a few times. The chain combines TRBV27 with TRBJ1-5; D is unresolved. This CDR3 has 16 amino acids. Germline V gives CDR1 MNHEY, CDR2 SMNVEV (reference sequence). V gave up 6 bases and J gave up 2 bases, with 17 bases separating them. CDR3 sequence (DNA): TGTGCCAGCAGCCCACCCCCGGGAGAAGGCAATCAGCCCCAGCATTTT. Residues: CASSPPPGEGNQPQHF.

This clonotype was found many times. The chain uses TRBV4-2 and TRBJ1-2; TRBD1 is a possible D gene (5 bases). The CDR3 sequence is 14 residues long. The V end was cut by 0 bases, the J end by 8 bases, with 13 bases between. Germline V gene data show CDR1 as LGHNA and CDR2 as YNFKEQ. The CDR3: CASSQDPLSGGYTF. CDR3 coding DNA: TGTGCCAGCAGCCAAGACCCCCTCTCAGGGGGCTACACCTTC.

There are a few counts of this clonotype. The chain couples TRBV11-2 to TRBJ2-7; 15 nucleotides line up with TRBD2. Germline V gene sequence: CDR1 SGHAT, CDR2 FQNNGV. The CDR3 is 19 residues long. The ends lost 5 bases at V and 0 bases at J; junction bases unmatched: 11. The CDR3 loop reads CASSGGTSGRITPSYEQYF. The CDR3 DNA reads as TGTGCCAGCAGCGGTGGGACTAGCGGGAGGATCACCCCCTCCTACGAGCAGTACTTC. The full variable domain, completed using reference TRBV11-2 and TRBJ2-7, is EAGVAQSPRYKIIEKRQSVAFWCNPISGHATLYWYQQILGQGPKLLIQFQNNGVVDDSQLPKDRFSAERLKGVDSTLKIQPAKLEDSAVYLCASSGGTSGRITPSYEQYFGPGTRLTVT.

V and J are TRBV11-2 and TRBJ2-1; D is undetermined. V dropped 1 base and J dropped 10 bases, with 8 bases sitting between them. Per the germline V gene, CDR1 is SGHAT and CDR2 is FQNNGV. The CDR3 contains 12 residues. The CDR3 loop is CASSLGAWEQFF. CDR3 DNA: TGTGCCAGCAGCTTAGGCGCCTGGGAGCAGTTCTTC.

This clonotype was seen a handful of times. The genes are TRBV5-6 and TRBJ2-5; the D gene is possibly TRBD1 (5 bases). This CDR3 comprises 12 residues. Trimming shortened V by 2 bases and J by 6 bases, and 8 bases separated the two germline ends. Germline CDR1 SGHDT, CDR2 YYEEEE. The CDR3 nucleotides are TGTGCCAGCAGCTTACCAGGGCAGACCCAGTACTTC. It encodes CASSLPGQTQYF.

The J gene is TRBJ2-4, the V gene TRBV6-5; D possibly corresponds to TRBD2 (6 bases). Germline CDR1 is MNHEY and CDR2 is SVGAGI. The CDR3 loop spans 12 amino acids. Between the trimmed V and J ends, which lost 2 bases and 16 bases, there was a span of 15 bases. For the CDR3, the DNA is TGTGCCAGCAGTTACACCGGGGGTCGGCTTTACTTC. Its translation is CASSYTGGRLYF.

This clonotype appeared a few times. This chain links TRBV20-1 with TRBJ2-2; D may be TRBD1 (6 bases). The CDR3 extends over 14 amino acids. Trimming stripped 3 bases from V and 7 bases from J, with 15 bases between. Germline V gene data show CDR1 as DFQATT and CDR2 as SNEGSKA (reference sequence). CDR3 DNA sequence: TGCAGTGCTAGGGGACACGGCCGGTTCGGGGAGCTGTTTTTT. Its translation is CSARGHGRFGELFF.